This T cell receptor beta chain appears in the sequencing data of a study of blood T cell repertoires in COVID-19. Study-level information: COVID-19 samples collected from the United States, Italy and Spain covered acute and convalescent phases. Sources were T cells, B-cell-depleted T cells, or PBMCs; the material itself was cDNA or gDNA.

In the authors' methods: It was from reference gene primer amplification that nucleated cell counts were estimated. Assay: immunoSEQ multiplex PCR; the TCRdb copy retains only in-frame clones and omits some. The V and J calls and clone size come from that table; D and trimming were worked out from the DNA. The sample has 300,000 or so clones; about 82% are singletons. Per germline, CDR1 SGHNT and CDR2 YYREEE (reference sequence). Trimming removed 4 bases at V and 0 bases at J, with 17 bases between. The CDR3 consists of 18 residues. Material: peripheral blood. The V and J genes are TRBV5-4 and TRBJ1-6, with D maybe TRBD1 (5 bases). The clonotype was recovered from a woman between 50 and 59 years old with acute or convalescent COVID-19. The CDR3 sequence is CASSRNLGGSSYNSPLHF. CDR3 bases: TGTGCCAGCAGCAGAAACTTGGGGGGGAGCTCCTATAATTCACCCCTCCACTTT.